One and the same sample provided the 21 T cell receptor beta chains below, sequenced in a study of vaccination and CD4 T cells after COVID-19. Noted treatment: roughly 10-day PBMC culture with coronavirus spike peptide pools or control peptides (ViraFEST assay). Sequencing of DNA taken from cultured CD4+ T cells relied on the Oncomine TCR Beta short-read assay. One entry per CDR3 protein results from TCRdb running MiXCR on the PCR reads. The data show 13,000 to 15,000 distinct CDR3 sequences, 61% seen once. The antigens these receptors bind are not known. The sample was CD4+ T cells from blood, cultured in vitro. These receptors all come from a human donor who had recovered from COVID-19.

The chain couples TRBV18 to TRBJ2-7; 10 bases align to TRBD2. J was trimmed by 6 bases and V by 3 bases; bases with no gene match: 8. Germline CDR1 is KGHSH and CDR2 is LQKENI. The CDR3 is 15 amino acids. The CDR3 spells CASSPASGRGSEQYF. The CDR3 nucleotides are TGTGCCAGCTCACCGGCTAGCGGGAGAGGTAGCGAGCAGTACTTC.

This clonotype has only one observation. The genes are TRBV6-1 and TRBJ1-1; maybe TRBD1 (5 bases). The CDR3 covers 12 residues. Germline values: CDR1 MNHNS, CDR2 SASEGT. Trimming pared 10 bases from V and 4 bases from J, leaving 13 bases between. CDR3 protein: CATRGDVTEAFF. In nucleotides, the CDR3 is TGTGCCACCCGAGGGGACGTCACTGAAGCTTTCTTT.

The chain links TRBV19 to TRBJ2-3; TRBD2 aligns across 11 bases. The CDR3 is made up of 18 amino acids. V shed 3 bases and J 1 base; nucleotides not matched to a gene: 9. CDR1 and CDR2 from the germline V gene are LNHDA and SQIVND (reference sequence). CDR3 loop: CASSMLAGGGLGTDTQYF. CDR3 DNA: TGTGCCAGTAGTATGCTAGCGGGAGGAGGTTTAGGCACAGATACGCAGTATTTT.

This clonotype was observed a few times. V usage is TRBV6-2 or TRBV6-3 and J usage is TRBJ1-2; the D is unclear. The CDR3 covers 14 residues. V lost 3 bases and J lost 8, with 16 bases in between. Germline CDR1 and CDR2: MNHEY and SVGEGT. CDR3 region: CASSYLDRGIGYTF. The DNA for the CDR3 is TGTGCCAGCAGTTATTTAGATCGGGGTATCGGCTACACCTTC.

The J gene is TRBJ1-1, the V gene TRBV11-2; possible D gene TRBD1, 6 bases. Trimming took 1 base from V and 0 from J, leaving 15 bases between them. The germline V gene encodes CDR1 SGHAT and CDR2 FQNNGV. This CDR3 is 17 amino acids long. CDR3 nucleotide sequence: TGTGCCAGCAGCTTAGTGGGCAGGGGAGGGGTGAACACTGAAGCTTTCTTT. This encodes CASSLVGRGGVNTEAFF. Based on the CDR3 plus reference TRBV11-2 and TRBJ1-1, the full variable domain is EAGVAQSPRYKIIEKRQSVAFWCNPISGHATLYWYQQILGQGPKLLIQFQNNGVVDDSQLPKDRFSAERLKGVDSTLKIQPAKLEDSAVYLCASSLVGRGGVNTEAFFGQGTRLTVV.

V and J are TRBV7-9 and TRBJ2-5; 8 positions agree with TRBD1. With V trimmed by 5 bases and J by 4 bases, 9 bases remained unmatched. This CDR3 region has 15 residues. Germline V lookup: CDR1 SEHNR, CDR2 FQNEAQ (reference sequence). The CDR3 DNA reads TGTGCCAGCAGCCAGGACAGGGTGATTGGAGAGACCCAGTACTTC. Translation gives CASSQDRVIGETQYF.

CDR3 DNA sequence: TGCAGTGCTAGAGTCCCGGGGCAGAACACTGAAGCTTTCTTT. As protein: CSARVPGQNTEAFF. V gene TRBV20-1 combines with J gene TRBJ1-1; D possibly corresponds to TRBD1 (5 bases). V was shortened by 1 base and J by 1 base, with 10 bases between the two germline ends. Germline CDR1 and CDR2: DFQATT and SNEGSKA (reference sequence). The CDR3 length is 14 residues.

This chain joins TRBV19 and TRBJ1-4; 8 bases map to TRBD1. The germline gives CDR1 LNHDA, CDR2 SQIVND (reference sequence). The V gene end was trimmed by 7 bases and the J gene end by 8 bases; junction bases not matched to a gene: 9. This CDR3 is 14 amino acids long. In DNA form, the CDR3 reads TGTGCCAGTAACAGGGGGGGACTTGGAGAAAAACTGTTTTTT. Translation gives CASNRGGLGEKLFF.

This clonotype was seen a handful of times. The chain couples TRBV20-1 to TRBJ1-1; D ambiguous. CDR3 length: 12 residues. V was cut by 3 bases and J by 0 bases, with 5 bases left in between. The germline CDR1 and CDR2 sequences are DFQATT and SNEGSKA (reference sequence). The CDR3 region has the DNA TGCAGTGCTAGTATAATGAACACTGAAGCTTTCTTT. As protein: CSASIMNTEAFF.

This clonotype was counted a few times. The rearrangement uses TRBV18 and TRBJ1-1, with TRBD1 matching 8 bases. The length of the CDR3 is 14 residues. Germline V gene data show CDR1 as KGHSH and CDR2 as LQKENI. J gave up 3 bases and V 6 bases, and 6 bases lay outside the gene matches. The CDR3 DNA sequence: TGTGCCAGCTCTCCCAGGGGGCAAGACACTGAAGCTTTCTTT. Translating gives CASSPRGQDTEAFF.

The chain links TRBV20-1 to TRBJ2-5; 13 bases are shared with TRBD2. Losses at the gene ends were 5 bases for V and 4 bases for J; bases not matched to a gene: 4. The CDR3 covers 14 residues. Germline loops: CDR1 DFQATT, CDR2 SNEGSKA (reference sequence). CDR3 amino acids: CSADGLAGVETQYF. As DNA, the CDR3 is TGCAGTGCTGACGGACTAGCGGGAGTAGAGACCCAGTACTTC.

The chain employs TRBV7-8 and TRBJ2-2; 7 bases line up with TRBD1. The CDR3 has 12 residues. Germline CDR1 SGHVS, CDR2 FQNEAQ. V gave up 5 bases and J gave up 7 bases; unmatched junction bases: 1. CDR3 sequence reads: CASSHRGGELFF. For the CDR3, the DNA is TGTGCCAGCAGCCACAGGGGCGGGGAGCTGTTTTTT.

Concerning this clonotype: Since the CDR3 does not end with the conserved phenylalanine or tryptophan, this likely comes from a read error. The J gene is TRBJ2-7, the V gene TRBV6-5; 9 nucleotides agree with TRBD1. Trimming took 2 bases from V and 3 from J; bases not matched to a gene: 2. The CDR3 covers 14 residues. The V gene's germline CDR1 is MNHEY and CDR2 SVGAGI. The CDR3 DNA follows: TGTGCCAGCAGTTACCCGGGACAGGGCTACGAGCAGTACCTC. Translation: CASSYPGQGYEQYL.

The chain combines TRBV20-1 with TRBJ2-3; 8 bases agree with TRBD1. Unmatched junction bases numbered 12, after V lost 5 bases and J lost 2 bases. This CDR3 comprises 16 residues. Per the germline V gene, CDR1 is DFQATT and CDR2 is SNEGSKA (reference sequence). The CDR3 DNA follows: TGCAGTGCTGTATACCTTGGGACAGGAACCACAGATACGCAGTATTTT. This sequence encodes CSAVYLGTGTTDTQYF.

The CDR3 sequence is CATSEAGGGTDTQYF. The CDR3 DNA reads TGTGCCACCAGTGAAGCTGGGGGGGGGACAGATACGCAGTATTTT. The chain employs TRBV24-1 and TRBJ2-3; 7 bases line up with TRBD2. V lost 4 bases, J lost 3 bases, and 6 bases stayed unmatched. CDR1 and CDR2 (germline): KGHDR, SFDVKD. The CDR3 has 15 residues.

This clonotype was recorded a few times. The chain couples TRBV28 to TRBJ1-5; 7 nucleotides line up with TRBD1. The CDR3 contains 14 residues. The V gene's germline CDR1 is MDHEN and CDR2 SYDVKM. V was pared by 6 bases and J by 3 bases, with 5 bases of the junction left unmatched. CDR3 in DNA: TGTGCCAGCAGACAGGGGACCGTCAATCAGCCCCAGCATTTT. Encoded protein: CASRQGTVNQPQHF.

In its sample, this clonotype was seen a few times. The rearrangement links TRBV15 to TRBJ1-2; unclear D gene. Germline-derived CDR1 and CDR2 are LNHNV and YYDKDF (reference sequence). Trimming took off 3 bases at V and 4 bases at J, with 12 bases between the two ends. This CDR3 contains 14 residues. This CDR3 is CATSRDRSGYGYTF. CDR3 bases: TGTGCCACCAGCAGGGACCGGAGCGGCTATGGCTACACCTTC. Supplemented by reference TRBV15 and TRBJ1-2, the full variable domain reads DAMVIQNPRYQVTQFGKPVTLSCSQTLNHNVMYWYQQKSSQAPKLLFHYYDKDFNNEADTPDNFQSRRPNTSFCFLDIRSPGLGDTAMYLCATSRDRSGYGYTFGSGTRLTVV.

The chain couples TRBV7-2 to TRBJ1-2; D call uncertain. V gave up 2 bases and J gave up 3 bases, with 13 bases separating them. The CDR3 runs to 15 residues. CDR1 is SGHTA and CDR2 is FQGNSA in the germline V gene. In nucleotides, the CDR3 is TGTGCCAGCAGCTTAAATTGGCAGCGGCACTATGGCTACACCTTC. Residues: CASSLNWQRHYGYTF.

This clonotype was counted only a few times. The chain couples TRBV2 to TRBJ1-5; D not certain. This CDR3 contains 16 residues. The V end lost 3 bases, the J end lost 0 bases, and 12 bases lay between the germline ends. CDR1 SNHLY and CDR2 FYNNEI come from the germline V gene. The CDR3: CASSEFGPNSNQPQHF. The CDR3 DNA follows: TGTGCCAGCAGTGAGTTCGGCCCAAATAGCAATCAGCCCCAGCATTTT.

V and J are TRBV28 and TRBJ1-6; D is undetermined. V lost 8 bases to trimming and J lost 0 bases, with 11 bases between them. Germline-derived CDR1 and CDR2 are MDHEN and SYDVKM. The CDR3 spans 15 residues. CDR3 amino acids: CASGRLSSYNSPLHF. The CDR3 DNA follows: TGTGCCAGCGGCAGGCTGAGCTCCTATAATTCACCCCTCCACTTT.

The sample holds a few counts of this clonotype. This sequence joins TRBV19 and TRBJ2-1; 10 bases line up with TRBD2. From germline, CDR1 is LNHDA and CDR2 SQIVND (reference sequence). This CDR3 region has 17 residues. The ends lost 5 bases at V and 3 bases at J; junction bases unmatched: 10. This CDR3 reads CASSPLSAGGFYNEQFF. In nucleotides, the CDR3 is TGTGCCAGTAGTCCCCTCTCAGCGGGAGGGTTCTACAATGAGCAGTTCTTC.